The 15 T cell receptor beta chains in this list originate from one sample, sequenced in a study of CD8 T cells in ankylosing spondylitis. TCRdb fed the 5' RACE reads into MiXCR, producing one record per CDR3 protein. The table records 350,000 to 450,000 distinct CDR3 sequences, 20% to 25% of them present only once. Sequenced input: blood, either unsorted or a sorted T cell fraction (not recorded which). These receptors originate from a male donor with ankylosing spondylitis or in good health (not recorded which).

The chain recombines TRBV29-1 with TRBJ2-1, with 8 bases that match TRBD2. This CDR3 has 10 amino acids. With V trimmed by 8 bases and J by 10 bases, 4 bases remained unmatched. Germline CDR1 and CDR2: SQVTM and ANQGSEA. The CDR3 nucleotides are TGCAGCACCTCTAGCGGGGAGCAGTTCTTC. Amino acids: CSTSSGEQFF.

This clonotype came up once. The chain uses TRBV12-3 or TRBV12-4 and TRBJ2-1; D perhaps matches TRBD1 (6 bases). The CDR3 is 14 residues long. Trimming took 5 bases from V and 8 from J, leaving 16 bases between them. CDR3: CASSPVSPGDEQFF. The CDR3 region has the DNA TGTGCCAGCAGTCCTGTCTCCCCAGGGGATGAGCAGTTCTTC.

This clonotype was seen a few times. This rearrangement joins TRBV12-3 or TRBV12-4 to TRBJ2-1, with 10 nucleotides matching TRBD2. Losses at the gene ends were 6 bases for V and 8 bases for J; bases not matched to a gene: 10. This CDR3 has 15 residues. CDR3 coding DNA: TGTGCCAGCAGCCAAGAGCGGGGGGGCATCTATGAGCAGTTCTTC. Translating it yields CASSQERGGIYEQFF.

This sequence joins TRBV2 and TRBJ2-3; tentatively, D is TRBD1 (6 bases). Germline V gene data show CDR1 as SNHLY and CDR2 as FYNNEI. This CDR3 comprises 12 residues. V lost 6 bases, J lost 4 bases, and 8 bases lay in between. CDR3 nucleotide sequence: TGTGCCAGCAGGGGGGCCCCAGATACGCAGTATTTT. As protein: CASRGAPDTQYF.

The CDR3 here is CSVRADRSGANVLTF. The CDR3 DNA reads as TGCAGCGTTAGAGCGGATAGATCTGGGGCCAACGTCCTGACTTTC. V is TRBV29-1 and J is TRBJ2-6; D may be TRBD2 (5 bases). Germline CDR1 reads SQVTM; CDR2 reads ANQGSEA. The V and J ends lost 5 bases and 1 base respectively, with 12 bases between them. CDR3 length equals 15 residues.

The V call is TRBV28, the J call TRBJ2-5; D uncertain. Germline loops: CDR1 MDHEN, CDR2 SYDVKM. The ends were cut back, 4 bases at V and 5 bases at J, with 14 bases in the middle. This CDR3 region has 14 residues. This chain's CDR3 is CASSSFSSFETQYF. In nucleotides, the CDR3 is TGTGCCAGCAGTTCATTCTCGAGTTTCGAGACCCAGTACTTC.

This clonotype was detected only a few times. The rearrangement joins TRBV24-1 to TRBJ2-1; possibly TRBD2 for D (5 bases). V lost 3 bases and J lost 3, with 11 bases in between. The CDR3 consists of 15 residues. The germline V gene encodes CDR1 KGHDR and CDR2 SFDVKD. The CDR3 DNA reads TGTGCCACCAGTGATCCGGACTGGTACTACAATGAGCAGTTCTTC. Its protein is CATSDPDWYYNEQFF.

The genes are TRBV21-1 and TRBJ2-2; the DNA was not compared with TRBD1, the D call given in the table. TRBV21-1 has pseudogene status. The CDR3 is made up of 14 amino acids. CDR3 nucleotide sequence: TGTGCCAGCAGTCGGACAGGGGCGGCCGGGGAGCTGTTTTTT. Protein product: CASSRTGAAGELFF.

This chain links TRBV11-2 with TRBJ2-7; 13 nucleotides agree with TRBD2. Germline V lookup: CDR1 SGHAT, CDR2 FQNNGV. J was trimmed by 4 bases and V by 0 bases; bases with no gene match: 9. The CDR3 spans 18 residues. The CDR3 DNA sequence: TGTGCCAGCAGCTTAGATACGTTCGGGACTAGCGGGGAATACGAGCAGTACTTC. Its translation: CASSLDTFGTSGEYEQYF.

This clonotype was seen a handful of times. DNA of the CDR3: TGTGCCAGCAGTTACGGGCCGGACCGGTACTTC. Protein product: CASSYGPDRYF. V and J are TRBV6-6 and TRBJ2-7; no definite D call. This CDR3 is built from 11 residues. Germline V gives CDR1 MNHNY, CDR2 SVGAGI (reference sequence). Trimming removed 2 bases from V and 12 bases from J, with 11 bases in between.

This clonotype was observed a few times. The chain couples TRBV7-6 to TRBJ2-7, with 7 bases that match TRBD1. This CDR3 contains 16 residues. Germline CDR1 SGHVS, CDR2 FNYEAQ. Trimming took 1 base from V and 3 from J; bases not matched to a gene: 9. The CDR3 reads CASSLDEGQTDYEQYF. CDR3 in DNA: TGTGCCAGCAGCTTAGATGAGGGACAGACAGACTACGAGCAGTACTTC. The entire variable domain, with the rest obtained from reference TRBV7-6 and TRBJ2-7, is as follows: GAGVSQSPRYKVTKRGQDVALRCDPISGHVSLYWYRQALGQGPEFLTYFNYEAQQDKSGLPNDRFSAERPEGSISTLTIQRTEQRDSAMYRCASSLDEGQTDYEQYFGPGTRLTVT.

V is TRBV20-1 and J is TRBJ2-5; D may match TRBD1 or TRBD2 (5 bases each). The CDR3 contains 14 residues. V was cut by 7 bases and J by 1 base, with 16 bases left in between. Per the germline V gene, CDR1 is DFQATT and CDR2 is SNEGSKA (reference sequence). CDR3 region: CSVRAGTAQETQYF. The DNA for the CDR3 is TGCAGTGTCCGCGCAGGGACGGCCCAAGAGACCCAGTACTTC.

This clonotype has a count of ten or more. The chain is built from TRBV18 and TRBJ2-1; the match to TRBD1 covers 7 bases. Germline V gene sequence: CDR1 KGHSH, CDR2 LQKENI. V lost 6 bases, J lost 0 bases, and 5 bases stayed unmatched. This CDR3 comprises 15 residues. CDR3 in amino acids: CASSPGQSSYNEQFF. The CDR3 region has the DNA TGTGCCAGCTCGCCGGGACAGAGCTCCTACAATGAGCAGTTCTTC.

This clonotype was picked up many times. The chain has TRBV20-1 and TRBJ2-7, with D perhaps TRBD1 (7 bases). The CDR3 covers 13 residues. V gave up 6 bases and J gave up 4 bases, with 16 bases separating them. CDR1 and CDR2 (germline): DFQATT, SNEGSKA (reference sequence). The CDR3 sequence: CSARGTAFYEQYF. Written as DNA, the CDR3 is TGCAGTGCGCGCGGGACAGCTTTTTACGAGCAGTACTTC.

The chain uses TRBV7-9 and TRBJ2-7; no firm D call. Trimming left V 3 bases short and J 4 bases short, with 7 bases between. Germline V gene sequence: CDR1 SEHNR, CDR2 FQNEAQ (reference sequence). CDR3 length: 12 amino acids. In DNA form, the CDR3 reads TGTGCCAGCAGCTTGAACCATTACGAGCAGTACTTC. Its protein is CASSLNHYEQYF.